The sequence of this T cell receptor beta chain was determined in a study of shared clonotypes between healthy human individuals. Assay used: immunoSEQ multiplex PCR; TCRdb lists only in-frame clones, some missing. The table includes about 1.9 million clones, 80% to 95% detected once. The CDR3 runs to 15 residues. With 4 bases removed from V and 1 base from J, the gap between germline ends came to 13 bases. The germline gives CDR1 MGHRA, CDR2 YSYEKL. Terminally differentiated effector memory CD45RA+ cells were excluded from the naive CD8 cells, which were CD45RO-negative and positively selected for CCR7.

This TCR derives from a man aged 18 to 29 in good health. Some clones in this sample may be carry-over from other donors' samples. The chain joins TRBV4-1 to TRBJ1-1; D is possibly TRBD1 (6 bases). The source material was naive CD8+ T cells from PBMCs. The DNA for the CDR3 is TGCGCCAGCAGCCTGCCAGGGGCCCCGAACACTGAAGCTTTCTTT. It specifies CASSLPGAPNTEAFF.